This TCR beta chain is drawn from a study of post-analysis software for immune sequencing data. General study points: Five TRBV segments, including TRBV5-6, TRBV5-1 and TRBV20-1, were more frequent in patients than controls. Diversity measured as normalized Chao1 was significantly lower in multiple sclerosis patients than in controls.

Germline CDR1 and CDR2: DFQATT and SNEGSKA (reference sequence). The ends were cut back, 6 bases at V and 4 bases at J, with 18 bases in the middle. This CDR3 comprises 14 residues. As for this clonotype: Its specificity is unknown.

TCR beta cDNA libraries included unique molecular identifiers. MiXCR, applied by TCRdb to the PCR reads, yields one record per CDR3 protein. The sample yields about 500,000 distinct CDR3 sequences, 40% to 55% seen once. This chain links TRBV20-1 with TRBJ2-5; D might be TRBD2 (6 bases). The sequence was collected from a girl between 10 and 17 years old with multiple sclerosis. The sequenced sample was blood. CDR3 residues: CSAPSGVRGETQYF. CDR3 nucleotide sequence: TGCAGTGCCCCTTCGGGGGTACGGGGAGAGACCCAGTACTTC.